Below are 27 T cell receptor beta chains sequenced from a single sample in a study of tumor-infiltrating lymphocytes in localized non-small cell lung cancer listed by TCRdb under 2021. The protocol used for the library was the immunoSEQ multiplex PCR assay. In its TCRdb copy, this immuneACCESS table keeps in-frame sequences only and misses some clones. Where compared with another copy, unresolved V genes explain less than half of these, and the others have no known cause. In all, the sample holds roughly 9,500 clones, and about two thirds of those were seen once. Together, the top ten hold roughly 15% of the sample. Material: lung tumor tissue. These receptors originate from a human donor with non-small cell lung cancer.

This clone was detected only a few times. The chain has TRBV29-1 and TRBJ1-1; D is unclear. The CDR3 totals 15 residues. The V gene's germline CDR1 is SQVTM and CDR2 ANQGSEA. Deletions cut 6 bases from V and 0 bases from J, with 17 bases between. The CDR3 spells CSVDTSRRLNTEAFF. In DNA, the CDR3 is TGCAGCGTCGACACTAGTAGACGGTTGAACACTGAAGCTTTCTTT.

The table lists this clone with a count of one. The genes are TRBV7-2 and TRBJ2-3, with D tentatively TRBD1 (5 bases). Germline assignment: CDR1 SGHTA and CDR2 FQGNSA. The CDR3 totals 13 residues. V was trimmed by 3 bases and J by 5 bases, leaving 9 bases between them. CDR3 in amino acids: CASSLLGEDTQYF. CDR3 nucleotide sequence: TGTGCCAGCAGCTTGTTAGGGGAAGATACGCAGTATTTT.

The CDR3 protein is CASSSTSTDTQYF. The CDR3 nucleotides are TGTGCCAGCAGCTCAACTAGCACAGATACGCAGTATTTT. The chain uses TRBV7-2 and TRBJ2-3; D is uncertain. V was shortened by 4 bases and J by 0 bases, with 5 bases between the two germline ends. Germline values: CDR1 SGHTA, CDR2 FQGNSA. The CDR3 contains 13 residues.

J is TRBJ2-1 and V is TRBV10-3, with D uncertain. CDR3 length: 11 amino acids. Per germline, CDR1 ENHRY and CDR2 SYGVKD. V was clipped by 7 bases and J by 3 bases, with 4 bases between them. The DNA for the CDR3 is TGTGCCATCAACGGCTACAATGAGCAGTTCTTC. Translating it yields CAINGYNEQFF.

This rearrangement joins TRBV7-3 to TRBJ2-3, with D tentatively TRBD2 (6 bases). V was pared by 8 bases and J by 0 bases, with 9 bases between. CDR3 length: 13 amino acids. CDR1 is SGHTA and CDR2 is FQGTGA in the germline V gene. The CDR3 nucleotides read TGTGCCAGCGGAGGGACTAGCACAGATACGCAGTATTTT. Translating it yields CASGGTSTDTQYF.

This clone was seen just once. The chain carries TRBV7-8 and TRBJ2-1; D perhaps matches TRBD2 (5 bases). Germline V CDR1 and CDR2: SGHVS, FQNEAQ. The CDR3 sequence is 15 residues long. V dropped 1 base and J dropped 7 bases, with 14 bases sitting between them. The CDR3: CASSLGASPNNEQFF. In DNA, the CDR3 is TGTGCCAGCAGCTTAGGGGCTAGCCCCAATAATGAGCAGTTCTTC.

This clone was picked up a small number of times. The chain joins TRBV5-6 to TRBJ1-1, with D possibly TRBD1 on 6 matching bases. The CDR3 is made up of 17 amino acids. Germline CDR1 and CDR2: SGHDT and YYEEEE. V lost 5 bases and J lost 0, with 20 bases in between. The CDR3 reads CASSPLKLGGMNTEAFF. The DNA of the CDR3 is TGTGCCAGCAGTCCCCTCAAACTAGGGGGGATGAACACTGAAGCTTTCTTT. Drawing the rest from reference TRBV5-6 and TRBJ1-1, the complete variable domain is DAGVTQSPTHLIKTRGQQVTLRCSPKSGHDTVSWYQQALGQGPQFIFQYYEEEERQRGNFPDRFSGHQFPNYSSELNVNALLLGDSALYLCASSPLKLGGMNTEAFFGQGTRLTVV.

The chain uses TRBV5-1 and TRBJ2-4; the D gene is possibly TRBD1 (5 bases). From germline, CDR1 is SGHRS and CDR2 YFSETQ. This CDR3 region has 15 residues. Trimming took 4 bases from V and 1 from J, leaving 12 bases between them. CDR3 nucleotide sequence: TGCGCCAGCAGCCTGGAAGGGGTCGCCAAAAACATTCAGTACTTC. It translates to CASSLEGVAKNIQYF.

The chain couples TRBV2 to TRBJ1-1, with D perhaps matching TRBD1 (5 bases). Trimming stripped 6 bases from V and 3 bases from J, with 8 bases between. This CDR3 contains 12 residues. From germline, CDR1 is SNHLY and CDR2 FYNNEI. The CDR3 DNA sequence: TGTGCCAGCAGGCGGGGGTACACTGAAGCTTTCTTT. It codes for CASRRGYTEAFF.

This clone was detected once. The CDR3 DNA reads as TGTGCCAGCAGCGGGGGGGACAGCTACACCTTC. Translated, it gives CASSGGDSYTF. This rearrangement joins TRBV6-6 to TRBJ1-2, with D possibly being TRBD1 (6 bases). CDR1 MNHNY and CDR2 SVGAGI come from the germline V gene (reference sequence). V was shortened by 6 bases and J by 9 bases, with 11 bases between the two germline ends. This CDR3 contains 11 residues.

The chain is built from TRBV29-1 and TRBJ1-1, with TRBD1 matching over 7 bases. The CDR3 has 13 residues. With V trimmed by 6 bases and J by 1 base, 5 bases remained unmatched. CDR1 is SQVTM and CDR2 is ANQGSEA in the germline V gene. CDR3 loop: CSVGQEPNTEAFF. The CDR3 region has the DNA TGCAGCGTAGGACAGGAACCGAACACTGAAGCTTTCTTT.

The DNA of the CDR3 is TGTGCCAGCTCACCACTCTACAGGGATACGGCCGAGCAGTACTTC. Its protein is CASSPLYRDTAEQYF. The chain joins TRBV18 to TRBJ2-7, with D possibly matching TRBD1 (6 bases). The CDR3 has 15 amino acids. Trimming took 1 base from V and 6 from J, leaving 16 bases between them. Germline V CDR1 and CDR2: KGHSH, LQKENI.

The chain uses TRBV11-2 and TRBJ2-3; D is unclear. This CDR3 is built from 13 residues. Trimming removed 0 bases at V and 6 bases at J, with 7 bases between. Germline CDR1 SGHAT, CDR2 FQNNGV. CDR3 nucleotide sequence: TGTGCCAGCAGCTTAGATCCCTCTGATACGCAGTATTTT. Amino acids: CASSLDPSDTQYF.

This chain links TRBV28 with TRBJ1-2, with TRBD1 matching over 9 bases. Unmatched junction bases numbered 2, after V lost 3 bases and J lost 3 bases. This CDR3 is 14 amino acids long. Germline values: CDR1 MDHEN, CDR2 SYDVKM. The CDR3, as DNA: TGTGCCAGCAGTTTTGACAGGGGGTACTATGGCTACACCTTC. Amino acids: CASSFDRGYYGYTF.

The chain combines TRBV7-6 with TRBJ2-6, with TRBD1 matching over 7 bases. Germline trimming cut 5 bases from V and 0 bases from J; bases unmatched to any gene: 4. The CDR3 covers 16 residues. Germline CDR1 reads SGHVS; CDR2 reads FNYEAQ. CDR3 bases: TGTGCCAGCAGCGGAGACAGGGTCTCTGGGGCCAACGTCCTGACTTTC. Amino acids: CASSGDRVSGANVLTF.

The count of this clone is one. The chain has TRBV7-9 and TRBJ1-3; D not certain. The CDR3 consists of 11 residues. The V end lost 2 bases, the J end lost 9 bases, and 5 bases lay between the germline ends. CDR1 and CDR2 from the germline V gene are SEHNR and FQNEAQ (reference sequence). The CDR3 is CASSLSGTIYF. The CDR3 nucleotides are TGTGCCAGCAGCTTATCTGGCACCATATATTTT.

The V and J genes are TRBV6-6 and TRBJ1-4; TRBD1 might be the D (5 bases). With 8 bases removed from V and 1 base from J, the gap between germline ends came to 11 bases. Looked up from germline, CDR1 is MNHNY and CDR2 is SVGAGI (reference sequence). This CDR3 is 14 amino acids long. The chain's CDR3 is CASGDSLTNEKLFF. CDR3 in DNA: TGTGCCAGCGGCGACAGCTTAACTAATGAAAAACTGTTTTTT.

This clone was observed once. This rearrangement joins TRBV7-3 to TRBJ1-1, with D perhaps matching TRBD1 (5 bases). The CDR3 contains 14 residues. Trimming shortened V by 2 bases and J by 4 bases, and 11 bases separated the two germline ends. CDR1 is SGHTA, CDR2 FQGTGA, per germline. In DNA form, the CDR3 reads TGTGCCAGCAGCTTATCTCAGGGTGGCACTGAAGCTTTCTTT. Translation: CASSLSQGGTEAFF.

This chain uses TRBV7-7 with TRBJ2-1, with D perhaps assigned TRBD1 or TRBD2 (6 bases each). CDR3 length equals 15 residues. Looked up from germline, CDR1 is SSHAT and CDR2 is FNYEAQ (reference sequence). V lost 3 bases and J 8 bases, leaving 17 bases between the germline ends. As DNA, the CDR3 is TGTGCCAGCAGCTTCACGGGGGCCTTTTATGATGAGCAGTTCTTC. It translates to CASSFTGAFYDEQFF.

The CDR3 nucleotides read TGTGCCAGTAGTATTAATTGGGGGGCGGATCAGCCCCAGCATTTT. As protein: CASSINWGADQPQHF. V gene TRBV19 combines with J gene TRBJ1-5; weak D call: TRBD1 (6 bases). The CDR3 length is 15 residues. Germline CDR1 reads LNHDA; CDR2 reads SQIVND (reference sequence). V was cut by 3 bases and J by 5 bases, with 14 bases left in between.

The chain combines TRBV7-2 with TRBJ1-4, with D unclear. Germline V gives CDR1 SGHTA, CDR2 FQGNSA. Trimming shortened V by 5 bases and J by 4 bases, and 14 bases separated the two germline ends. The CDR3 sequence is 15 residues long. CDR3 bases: TGTGCCAGCAGCCCGGCCCGGGGTAATAATGAAAAACTGTTTTTT. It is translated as CASSPARGNNEKLFF. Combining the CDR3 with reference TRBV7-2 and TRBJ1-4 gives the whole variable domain GAGVSQSPSNKVTEKGKDVELRCDPISGHTALYWYRQSLGQGLEFLIYFQGNSAPDKSGLPSDRFSAERTGGSVSTLTIQRTQQEDSAVYLCASSPARGNNEKLFFGSGTQLSVL.

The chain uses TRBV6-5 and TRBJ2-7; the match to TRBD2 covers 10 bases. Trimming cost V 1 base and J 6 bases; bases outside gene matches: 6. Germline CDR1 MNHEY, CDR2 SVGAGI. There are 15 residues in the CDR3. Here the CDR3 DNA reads TGTGCCAGCAGTTACTTAGCGGGGGGTTCGGGCGAGCAGTACTTC. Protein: CASSYLAGGSGEQYF.

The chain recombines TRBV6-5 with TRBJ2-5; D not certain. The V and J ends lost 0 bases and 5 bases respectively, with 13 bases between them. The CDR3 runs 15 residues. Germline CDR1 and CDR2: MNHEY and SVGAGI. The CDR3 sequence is CASSYSWERWETQYF. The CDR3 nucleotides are TGTGCCAGCAGTTACTCGTGGGAACGGTGGGAGACCCAGTACTTC.

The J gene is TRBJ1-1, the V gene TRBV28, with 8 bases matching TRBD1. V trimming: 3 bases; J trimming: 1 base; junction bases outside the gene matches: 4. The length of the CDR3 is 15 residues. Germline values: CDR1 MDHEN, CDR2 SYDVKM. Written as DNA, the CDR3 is TGTGCCAGCAGTTTCTGGACAGGGAAGAACACTGAAGCTTTCTTT. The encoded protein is CASSFWTGKNTEAFF.

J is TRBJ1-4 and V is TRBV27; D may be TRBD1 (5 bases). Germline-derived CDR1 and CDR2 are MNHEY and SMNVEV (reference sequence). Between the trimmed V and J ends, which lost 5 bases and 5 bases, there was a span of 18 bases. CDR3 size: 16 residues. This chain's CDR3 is CASSEGRAYRNEKLFF. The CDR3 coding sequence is TGTGCCAGCAGTGAGGGTAGAGCTTACAGGAATGAAAAACTGTTTTTT.

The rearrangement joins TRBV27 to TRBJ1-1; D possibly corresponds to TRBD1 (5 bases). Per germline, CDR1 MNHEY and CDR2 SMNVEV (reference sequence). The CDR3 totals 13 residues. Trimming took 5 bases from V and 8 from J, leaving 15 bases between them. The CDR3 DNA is TGTGCCAGCAGTCCGGACACCTGGAAAGAAGCTTTCTTT. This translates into CASSPDTWKEAFF.

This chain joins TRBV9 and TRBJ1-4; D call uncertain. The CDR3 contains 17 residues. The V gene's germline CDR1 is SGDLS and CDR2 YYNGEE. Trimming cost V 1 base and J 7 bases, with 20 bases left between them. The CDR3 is CASSVRSGRNLPEKLFF. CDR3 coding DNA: TGTGCCAGCAGCGTACGTTCTGGGAGGAATTTGCCTGAAAAACTGTTTTTT.